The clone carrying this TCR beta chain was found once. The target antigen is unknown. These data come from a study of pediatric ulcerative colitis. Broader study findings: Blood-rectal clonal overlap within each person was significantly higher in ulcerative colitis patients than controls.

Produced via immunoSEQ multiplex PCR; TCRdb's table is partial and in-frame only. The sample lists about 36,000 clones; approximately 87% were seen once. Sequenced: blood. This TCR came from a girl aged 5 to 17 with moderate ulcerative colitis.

The CDR3 DNA reads TGTGCCTGGGGGACAGGGAATCAGCCCCAGCATTTT. Encoded protein: CAWGTGNQPQHF. The chain uses TRBV30 and TRBJ1-5, with 9 bases aligning to TRBD1. The CDR3 is 12 residues long. V shed 5 bases, J shed 4 bases, and the junction held 0 bases outside the gene matches. The V gene's germline CDR1 is GTSNPN and CDR2 SVGIG (reference sequence).